The 32 T cell receptor beta chains below come from one sample, sequenced in a study of shared clonotypes between healthy human individuals. Sequencing used immunoSEQ multiplex PCR; TCRdb keeps in-frame clones, though not all of them. Among around 600,000 clones, 90% to 95% were seen once, and the ten largest hold 0.11%. The naive CD8 population came from CD45RO-negative cells selected for CCR7, without terminally differentiated effector memory CD45RA+ cells. The sequencing input was naive CD8+ T cells sorted from blood. The receptors were sampled from a woman in her 30s in good health.

The chain employs TRBV21-1 and TRBJ2-1; the table's D gene call, TRBD2, was not cross checked with the DNA. TRBV21-1 is shown as a pseudogene. This CDR3 is 14 amino acids long. This CDR3 is CASSGGDGPNEQFF. The CDR3 nucleotides read TGTGCCAGCAGCGGGGGGGATGGTCCCAATGAGCAGTTCTTC.

The J gene is TRBJ2-7, the V gene TRBV7-8; no clear D. Germline V gene lookup returns CDR1 SGHVS and CDR2 FQNEAQ. The V end lost 3 bases, the J end lost 4 bases, and 10 bases lay between the germline ends. The CDR3 spans 13 residues. The CDR3 DNA is TGTGCCAGCAGCTTCCACTTGCCATACGAGCAGTACTTC. Its protein is CASSFHLPYEQYF.

This chain connects TRBV6-4 to TRBJ1-1; D not certain. CDR1 is MRHNA, CDR2 SNTAGT, per germline. The CDR3 loop spans 16 amino acids. Deletions cut 4 bases from V and 1 base from J, with 16 bases between. This CDR3 is CASSVRLGRKNTEAFF. The CDR3 DNA is TGTGCCAGCAGTGTCAGATTAGGCCGGAAGAACACTGAAGCTTTCTTT.

This clone has a handful of counts. The chain is built from TRBV7-9 and TRBJ2-2; a weak D match, TRBD1 (5 bases). Germline lookup yields CDR1 SEHNR and CDR2 FQNEAQ (reference sequence). The CDR3 totals 16 residues. Trimming stripped 4 bases from V and 7 bases from J, with 19 bases between. The CDR3 spells CASSSLGQGIVGELFF. Here the CDR3 DNA reads TGTGCCAGCAGCTCACTTGGGCAGGGTATTGTCGGGGAGCTGTTTTTT.

This chain joins TRBV6-5 and TRBJ2-1, with 9 bases fitting TRBD1. The CDR3 runs to 16 residues. After removal of 0 bases from V and 6 bases from J, the junction contained 6 bases not matched to a gene. Germline V lookup: CDR1 MNHEY, CDR2 SVGAGI. This CDR3 reads CASSYSGQGSGNEQFF. CDR3 DNA: TGTGCCAGCAGTTACTCTGGACAGGGGTCGGGCAATGAGCAGTTCTTC.

The rearrangement joins TRBV9 to TRBJ2-7, with D perhaps assigned TRBD1 or TRBD2 (5 bases each). Trimming left V 7 bases short and J 6 bases short, with 20 bases between. CDR3 length: 14 amino acids. Germline-derived CDR1 and CDR2 are SGDLS and YYNGEE. The CDR3 reads CASSRSGTDGEQYF. In DNA form, the CDR3 reads TGTGCCAGCTCAAGGTCGGGGACGGACGGCGAGCAGTACTTC.

The chain joins TRBV9 to TRBJ2-7; D is perhaps TRBD1 (6 bases). CDR3 size: 15 residues. Germline CDR1 reads SGDLS; CDR2 reads YYNGEE. V was clipped by 0 bases and J by 0 bases, with 10 bases between them. The chain's CDR3 is CASSVGDTSSYEQYF. CDR3 nucleotide sequence: TGTGCCAGCAGCGTAGGGGACACAAGCTCCTACGAGCAGTACTTC.

V is TRBV7-8 and J is TRBJ1-2; D may be TRBD1 (6 bases). The CDR3 totals 17 residues. Trimming stripped 0 bases from V and 2 bases from J, with 16 bases between. The germline CDR1 and CDR2 sequences are SGHVS and FQNEAQ. The CDR3 loop reads CASSLAYRGARNYGYTF. As DNA, the CDR3 is TGTGCCAGCAGCTTAGCGTACCGGGGGGCGCGCAACTATGGCTACACCTTC.

The V gene is TRBV4-1, the J gene TRBJ2-3; D gene unclear. CDR1 MGHRA and CDR2 YSYEKL come from the germline V gene. V was clipped by 3 bases and J by 4 bases, with 8 bases between them. The CDR3 covers 13 residues. The CDR3: CASSHSPADTQYF. The CDR3 DNA reads TGCGCCAGCAGCCACTCCCCGGCAGATACGCAGTATTTT.

The chain uses TRBV7-8 and TRBJ2-1; TRBD2 agrees at 9 bases. With V trimmed by 5 bases and J by 3 bases, 11 bases remained unmatched. The CDR3 covers 17 residues. Germline lookup yields CDR1 SGHVS and CDR2 FQNEAQ. The CDR3 here is CASSRGGSGSYYNEQFF. The CDR3, as DNA: TGTGCCAGCAGCCGTGGTGGTAGCGGGAGTTACTACAATGAGCAGTTCTTC.

This chain connects TRBV9 to TRBJ2-4; 10 positions match TRBD2. This CDR3 spans 16 amino acids. Per the germline V gene, CDR1 is SGDLS and CDR2 is YYNGEE. The V gene end was trimmed by 3 bases and the J gene end by 1 base; junction bases not matched to a gene: 4. The CDR3 region is CASSDGTSDAKNIQYF. CDR3 sequence (DNA): TGTGCCAGCAGCGATGGGACTAGCGATGCCAAAAACATTCAGTACTTC.

Details on this clone: The sample carries other DNA sequences with the same CDR3. The chain couples TRBV19 to TRBJ2-7; TRBD2 is a possible D gene (6 bases). Trimming took 1 base from V and 0 from J, leaving 7 bases between them. The germline V gene encodes CDR1 LNHDA and CDR2 SQIVND (reference sequence). This CDR3 spans 14 amino acids. CDR3 protein: CASSIVGSSYEQYF. In DNA, the CDR3 is TGTGCCAGTAGTATAGTCGGGAGCTCCTACGAGCAGTACTTC.

The chain links TRBV19 to TRBJ2-7, with D perhaps TRBD2 (5 bases). The CDR3 is 13 amino acids. The V gene lost 5 bases and the J gene lost 4 bases, with 12 bases spanning the gap. The germline CDR1 and CDR2 sequences are LNHDA and SQIVND (reference sequence). The CDR3 coding sequence is TGTGCCAGTAGTGTTGGCACGGGGTACGAGCAGTACTTC. Its translation: CASSVGTGYEQYF.

This sequence joins TRBV6-5 and TRBJ1-1, with 9 nucleotides matching TRBD1. Germline lookup yields CDR1 MNHEY and CDR2 SVGAGI. The CDR3 covers 14 residues. V was clipped by 6 bases and J by 6 bases; unmatched bases: 8. In nucleotides, the CDR3 is TGTGCCAGCAGCTCGGGACAGGGTTTTGCTGAAGCTTTCTTT. Amino acid sequence: CASSSGQGFAEAFF.

V usage is TRBV6-6 and J usage is TRBJ2-7, with 7 bases aligning to TRBD2. Trimming removed 0 bases from V and 4 bases from J; junction bases left unmatched: 9. This CDR3 has 16 amino acids. Germline CDR1 MNHNY, CDR2 SVGAGI (reference sequence). The CDR3 reads CASSYSTGTTSYEQYF. As DNA, the CDR3 is TGTGCCAGCAGTTACTCGACCGGGACTACCAGTTACGAGCAGTACTTC.

J is TRBJ1-2 and V is TRBV28, with 10 nucleotides matching TRBD1. V was clipped by 1 base and J by 4 bases; unmatched bases: 9. The V gene's germline CDR1 is MDHEN and CDR2 SYDVKM. This CDR3 region has 17 residues. As DNA, the CDR3 is TGTGCCAGCAGTTTATCCGGGACAGGGGAATCTCCCTATGGCTACACCTTC. It translates to CASSLSGTGESPYGYTF.

The genes are TRBV27 and TRBJ2-1; the match to TRBD2 covers 9 bases. The V and J ends lost 0 bases and 10 bases, in that order; junction bases with no gene match: 7. The CDR3 has 15 residues. Germline assignment: CDR1 MNHEY and CDR2 SMNVEV (reference sequence). Here the CDR3 reads CASSLSAGGPLEQFF. CDR3 DNA: TGTGCCAGCAGTTTATCGGCGGGAGGGCCGTTAGAGCAGTTCTTC.

The V call is TRBV6-6, the J call TRBJ2-7; 12 bases fit TRBD1. The CDR3 runs to 15 residues. The V and J ends lost 6 bases and 7 bases, in that order; junction bases with no gene match: 10. Germline V gene lookup returns CDR1 MNHNY and CDR2 SVGAGI (reference sequence). CDR3 bases: TGTGCCAGCAGAGACCCGGGACAGGGGGCCTGGGAGCAGTACTTC. It specifies CASRDPGQGAWEQYF.

The chain links TRBV27 to TRBJ2-1; the D is unclear. The CDR3 is 13 amino acids. V lost 5 bases to trimming and J lost 7 bases, with 12 bases between them. Germline V gives CDR1 MNHEY, CDR2 SMNVEV (reference sequence). The CDR3 here is CASSPSRLNEQFF. The CDR3 region has the DNA TGTGCCAGCAGTCCATCTAGGCTGAATGAGCAGTTCTTC.

The chain is built from TRBV27 and TRBJ2-1; 7 bases match TRBD1. This CDR3 is 13 amino acids long. V was pared by 3 bases and J by 5 bases, with 1 base of the junction left unmatched. CDR1 and CDR2 from the germline V gene are MNHEY and SMNVEV (reference sequence). The CDR3 DNA sequence: TGTGCCAGCAGTTTCGGACAGGACAATGAGCAGTTCTTC. This codes for CASSFGQDNEQFF.

The genes are TRBV10-2 and TRBJ2-7; TRBD1 is a possible D gene (5 bases). The V gene lost 5 bases and the J gene lost 5 bases, with 7 bases spanning the gap. The CDR3 is made up of 11 amino acids. From germline, CDR1 is WSHSY and CDR2 SAAADI. Here the CDR3 reads CASSRGNEQYF. The CDR3 region has the DNA TGCGCCAGCAGTAGGGGCAACGAGCAGTACTTC.

The chain employs TRBV5-4 and TRBJ1-3, with D perhaps matching TRBD1 (5 bases). V was cut by 2 bases and J by 0 bases, with 6 bases left in between. CDR3 length equals 14 residues. Per germline, CDR1 SGHNT and CDR2 YYREEE (reference sequence). The CDR3 nucleotides read TGTGCCAGCAGCTTCCAGGGCTCTGGAAACACCATATATTTT. Translating it yields CASSFQGSGNTIYF.

This rearrangement joins TRBV5-4 to TRBJ2-7; 12 positions match TRBD2. The junction had 3 bases not matched to a gene; V was cut back by 2 bases and J by 6 bases. This CDR3 region has 14 residues. From germline, CDR1 is SGHNT and CDR2 YYREEE (reference sequence). The CDR3 DNA reads as TGTGCCAGCAGCTTCACGGGACTAGCGGGCGAGCAGTACTTC. This codes for CASSFTGLAGEQYF.

The count of this clone is one. The V and J genes are TRBV14 and TRBJ1-5; tentatively, D is TRBD1 (5 bases). CDR1 and CDR2 from the germline V gene are SGHDN and FVKESK. Trimming left V 6 bases short and J 0 bases short, with 12 bases between. CDR3 length equals 15 residues. CDR3 in amino acids: CASSPTEYSNQPQHF. The DNA of the CDR3 is TGTGCCAGCAGTCCGACAGAGTATAGCAATCAGCCCCAGCATTTT. The entire variable domain, with the rest obtained from reference TRBV14 and TRBJ1-5, is as follows: EAGVTQFPSHSVIEKGQTVTLRCDPISGHDNLYWYRRVMGKEIKFLLHFVKESKQDESGMPNNRFLAERTGGTYSTLKVQPAELEDSGVYFCASSPTEYSNQPQHFGDGTRLSIL.

The V gene is TRBV7-9, the J gene TRBJ1-1; D is perhaps TRBD1 (5 bases). Germline CDR1 SEHNR, CDR2 FQNEAQ (reference sequence). V lost 5 bases to trimming and J lost 0 bases, with 13 bases between them. This CDR3 is 15 amino acids long. Here the CDR3 DNA reads TGTGCCAGCAGCCAACCGGGACGGCTGAACACTGAAGCTTTCTTT. Translation: CASSQPGRLNTEAFF.

The chain uses TRBV28 and TRBJ2-1, with D perhaps matching TRBD2 (6 bases). Germline CDR1 and CDR2: MDHEN and SYDVKM. With 6 bases removed from V and 8 bases from J, the gap between germline ends came to 17 bases. The CDR3 consists of 14 residues. CDR3 sequence reads: CASRNRGSGYEQFF. The DNA of the CDR3 is TGTGCCAGCAGAAACCGGGGGAGTGGCTATGAGCAGTTCTTC.

The chain links TRBV7-2 to TRBJ2-7; 9 nucleotides align to TRBD1. V shed 4 bases and J 4 bases; nucleotides not matched to a gene: 5. CDR3 size: 14 residues. The germline gives CDR1 SGHTA, CDR2 FQGNSA. CDR3 region: CASSSGTGWYEQYF. In DNA form, the CDR3 reads TGTGCCAGCAGCTCCGGGACAGGGTGGTACGAGCAGTACTTC.

This chain links TRBV7-8 with TRBJ2-7; TRBD2 matches at 9 bases. CDR3 length: 16 residues. Unmatched junction bases numbered 10, after V lost 3 bases and J lost 4 bases. Germline V gives CDR1 SGHVS, CDR2 FQNEAQ. CDR3: CASSLDRTSVLYEQYF. The DNA of the CDR3 is TGTGCCAGCAGCTTGGACCGGACTAGCGTCTTATACGAGCAGTACTTC.

The V gene is TRBV19, the J gene TRBJ2-7; possibly TRBD1 for D (6 bases). Germline CDR1 LNHDA, CDR2 SQIVND (reference sequence). The V gene lost 0 bases and the J gene lost 7 bases, with 19 bases spanning the gap. The CDR3 runs 16 residues. The CDR3 loop is CASSIDLTGSAGEQYF. CDR3 bases: TGTGCCAGTAGTATAGATCTAACAGGGAGCGCGGGTGAGCAGTACTTC.

This clone was seen only once. This same CDR3 is encoded by further DNA sequences in the sample. The chain joins TRBV5-6 to TRBJ1-1; D is unclear. Trimming took 0 bases from V and 4 from J, leaving 7 bases between them. There are 13 residues in the CDR3. Germline CDR1 SGHDT, CDR2 YYEEEE. The CDR3 coding sequence is TGTGCCAGCAGCTTGGGCGGTTTCACTGAAGCTTTCTTT. Translated, it gives CASSLGGFTEAFF. Full variable domain (rest looked up from reference TRBV5-6 and TRBJ1-1): DAGVTQSPTHLIKTRGQQVTLRCSPKSGHDTVSWYQQALGQGPQFIFQYYEEEERQRGNFPDRFSGHQFPNYSSELNVNALLLGDSALYLCASSLGGFTEAFFGQGTRLTVV.

Only one count was recorded for this clone. The chain is built from TRBV19 and TRBJ2-5; tentative D call: TRBD1 (6 bases). Judging by the DNA end, TRBJ2-7 fits better; the J call may be wrong. The CDR3 loop spans 14 amino acids. Germline-derived CDR1 and CDR2 are LNHDA and SQIVND (reference sequence). CDR3 DNA sequence: TGTGCCAGCACAACCGGCAGGGGAGCCTACGAGCAGTACTTC. The encoded protein is CASTTGRGAYEQYF.

The chain couples TRBV6-5 to TRBJ1-5; D perhaps matches TRBD1 (5 bases). The CDR3 is 14 amino acids. Trimming took 6 bases from V and 0 from J, leaving 9 bases between them. Germline V gene sequence: CDR1 MNHEY, CDR2 SVGAGI. This chain's CDR3 is CASSPGPSNQPQHF. The CDR3 region has the DNA TGTGCCAGCAGCCCGGGACCTAGCAATCAGCCCCAGCATTTT.